Following are 21 T cell receptor beta chains from one sample sequenced in a study of T-cell memory formation after mild COVID-19. MiXCR was run by TCRdb on the 5' RACE reads, yielding one entry per CDR3 protein. The repertoire consists of roughly 450,000 distinct CDR3 sequences, with 15% to 20% occurring once and the leading ten covering about 12%. The sample was PBMCs or a T cell subset sorted from them (not recorded which). The receptors derive from an adult woman who had mild COVID-19 (a few samples of this study predate the infection). Cell type and time point are not known.

The chain recombines TRBV6-2 or TRBV6-3 with TRBJ1-1; 11 bases agree with TRBD1. V lost 4 bases, J lost 7 bases, and 8 bases stayed unmatched. The CDR3 has 15 residues. Germline V lookup: CDR1 MNHEY, CDR2 SVGEGT. CDR3 nucleotide sequence: TGTGCCAGCAGTTCTCGTCGGACAGGGGGCAATGAAGCTTTCTTT. It yields the protein CASSSRRTGGNEAFF.

The chain's CDR3 is CAWSALWAEPTSTDTQYF. The CDR3 DNA sequence: TGTGCCTGGAGTGCTCTATGGGCGGAGCCGACTAGCACAGATACGCAGTATTTT. This sequence joins TRBV30 and TRBJ2-3; D remains ambiguous. This CDR3 comprises 18 residues. Germline V gene lookup returns CDR1 GTSNPN and CDR2 SVGIG (reference sequence). Trimming pared 1 base from V and 0 bases from J, leaving 20 bases between.

This clonotype was counted a few times. The rearrangement uses TRBV29-1 and TRBJ2-5, with D possibly being TRBD2 (6 bases). CDR3 length equals 14 residues. Deletions cut 7 bases from V and 4 bases from J, with 19 bases between. Germline lookup yields CDR1 SQVTM and CDR2 ANQGSEA. The CDR3 here is CSAWIRDLGETQYF. DNA for the CDR3: TGCAGCGCCTGGATCCGGGACTTGGGAGAGACCCAGTACTTC.

V is TRBV24-1 and J is TRBJ2-7, with unresolved D. The CDR3 runs 12 residues. CDR1 and CDR2 from the germline V gene are KGHDR and SFDVKD. With 8 bases removed from V and 9 bases from J, the gap between germline ends came to 16 bases. The CDR3 reads CATTRVEVRQYF. Written as DNA, the CDR3 is TGTGCCACCACTCGGGTCGAGGTTCGGCAGTACTTC.

This rearrangement joins TRBV7-9 to TRBJ2-7; D tentatively reads TRBD1 or TRBD2 (6 bases each). This CDR3 region has 15 residues. V lost 2 bases to trimming and J lost 4 bases, with 15 bases between them. Germline V gives CDR1 SEHNR, CDR2 FQNEAQ (reference sequence). The CDR3 here is CASSLPGGRSYEQYF. For the CDR3, the DNA is TGTGCCAGCAGCTTACCCGGGGGCAGGTCGTACGAGCAGTACTTC. The whole variable domain, filled in from reference TRBV7-9 and TRBJ2-7, reads DTGVSQNPRHKITKRGQNVTFRCDPISEHNRLYWYRQTLGQGPEFLTYFQNEAQLEKSRLLSDRFSAERPKGSFSTLEIQRTEQGDSAMYLCASSLPGGRSYEQYFGPGTRLTVT.

Comments on this clonotype: A much larger clone lies a single base off, so this may be a read error. No conserved phenylalanine or tryptophan is present at the end of the CDR3, so a read error is the likely explanation. The rearrangement links TRBV12-3 or TRBV12-4 to TRBJ2-5; D might be TRBD1 (5 bases). This CDR3 comprises 13 residues. V was pared by 3 bases and J by 5 bases, with 10 bases between. In DNA form, the CDR3 reads TGTGCCAGCAGTTTCGCGACAGCGGAGACCCAGTACTTA. Translation gives CASSFATAETQYL.

This clonotype turned up a few times. The chain couples TRBV4-2 to TRBJ2-7, with D unclear. Looked up from germline, CDR1 is LGHNA and CDR2 is YNFKEQ. V shed 0 bases and J shed 0 bases, with 6 bases lying between them. There are 14 residues in the CDR3. CDR3 sequence (DNA): TGTGCCAGCAGCCAAGAGTGGACCTCCTACGAGCAGTACTTC. It yields the protein CASSQEWTSYEQYF.

This clonotype was counted between two and nine times. The chain recombines TRBV5-6 with TRBJ2-1, with 16 bases that match TRBD2. Germline loops: CDR1 SGHDT, CDR2 YYEEEE. The length of the CDR3 is 16 residues. Unmatched junction bases numbered 8, after V lost 2 bases and J lost 12 bases. The CDR3 here is CASSFTGTSGRGWQFF. The CDR3 DNA follows: TGTGCCAGCAGCTTCACCGGGACTAGCGGGAGGGGTTGGCAGTTCTTC. Full variable domain (rest looked up from reference TRBV5-6 and TRBJ2-1): DAGVTQSPTHLIKTRGQQVTLRCSPKSGHDTVSWYQQALGQGPQFIFQYYEEEERQRGNFPDRFSGHQFPNYSSELNVNALLLGDSALYLCASSFTGTSGRGWQFFGPGTRLTVL.

This clonotype was observed a few times. The chain recombines TRBV12-3 or TRBV12-4 with TRBJ2-3, with 7 bases lining up with TRBD2. The ends lost 5 bases at V and 6 bases at J; junction bases unmatched: 14. There are 16 residues in the CDR3. CDR3 sequence: CASSLRTSGRPDTQYF. Written as DNA, the CDR3 is TGTGCCAGCAGTCTCAGGACTAGTGGACGCCCGGATACGCAGTATTTT.

The CDR3 loop reads CASSRTGVSANEKLFF. CDR3 sequence (DNA): TGTGCCAGCAGCCGGACAGGAGTGTCGGCTAATGAAAAACTGTTTTTT. The chain employs TRBV3-1 and TRBJ1-4; 7 bases are a match to TRBD1. The junction had 8 bases not matched to a gene; V was cut back by 4 bases and J by 3 bases. Germline V lookup: CDR1 LGHDT, CDR2 YNNKEL (reference sequence). This CDR3 region has 16 residues.

The J gene is TRBJ1-1, the V gene TRBV10-3; D gene uncertain. Germline V gives CDR1 ENHRY, CDR2 SYGVKD. V was shortened by 0 bases and J by 1 base, with 9 bases between the two germline ends. The CDR3 extends over 15 amino acids. For the CDR3, the DNA is TGTGCCATCAGTGAGTCGGGTGCAAGGAACACTGAAGCTTTCTTT. Its translation: CAISESGARNTEAFF.

V is TRBV12-3 or TRBV12-4 and J is TRBJ1-2; the D is unclear. The germline V and J ends were trimmed by 2 bases and 4 bases, with 14 bases remaining between them. The CDR3 is 15 amino acids. CDR3 loop: CASSLQIGPSYGYTF. CDR3 nucleotide sequence: TGTGCCAGCAGTTTACAAATAGGGCCATCCTATGGCTACACCTTC.

The chain joins TRBV11-3 to TRBJ2-7; perhaps TRBD1 as D (6 bases). The V gene's germline CDR1 is SGHNT and CDR2 YENEEA. The CDR3 extends over 12 amino acids. Trimming took 6 bases from V and 3 from J, leaving 9 bases between them. CDR3 sequence (DNA): TGTGCCAGCAGACTACAGGGCTACGAGCAGTACTTC. Its translation is CASRLQGYEQYF.

This clonotype was found a few times. The V gene is TRBV5-5, the J gene TRBJ1-2, with TRBD1 matching over 7 bases. The CDR3 consists of 15 residues. V was pared by 0 bases and J by 6 bases, with 8 bases of the junction left unmatched. CDR1 is SGHKS, CDR2 YYEKEE, per germline (reference sequence). CDR3 bases: TGTGCCAGCAGCTTGGCTTGGGGACAGCCTGATGGCTACACCTTC. It is translated as CASSLAWGQPDGYTF.

This clonotype was observed at least ten times. V gene TRBV10-3 combines with J gene TRBJ2-3; 13 nucleotides match TRBD2. V shed 0 bases, J shed 2 bases, and the junction held 11 bases outside the gene matches. CDR1 is ENHRY, CDR2 SYGVKD, per germline. The CDR3 loop spans 20 amino acids. DNA of the CDR3: TGTGCCATCAGTGAGTCGGGACTAGCGGGGCGGACCACCTACACAGATACGCAGTATTTT. The encoded protein is CAISESGLAGRTTYTDTQYF.

The rearrangement links TRBV20-1 to TRBJ1-5; TRBD1 agrees at 9 bases. Trimming cost V 0 bases and J 4 bases; bases outside gene matches: 7. Germline assignment: CDR1 DFQATT and CDR2 SNEGSKA (reference sequence). This CDR3 is 16 amino acids long. In DNA, the CDR3 is TGCAGTGCTAGAGACTATCCCGGGACAGGGAATCAGCCCCAGCATTTT. Its protein is CSARDYPGTGNQPQHF.

Of note for this clonotype: Given the absence of the conserved phenylalanine or tryptophan at the CDR3 end, a read error is likely. V usage is TRBV12-3 or TRBV12-4 and J usage is TRBJ2-7; D may match TRBD1 or TRBD2 (6 bases each). The CDR3 runs to 14 residues. The V and J ends lost 4 bases and 6 bases respectively, with 16 bases between them. CDR3: CASSSLGGPLEQYY. DNA of the CDR3: TGTGCCAGCAGTTCACTAGGGGGGCCTCTCGAGCAGTACTAC.

This clonotype was observed a handful of times. This chain uses TRBV12-3 or TRBV12-4 with TRBJ2-3; 11 bases map to TRBD2. The ends lost 7 bases at V and 1 base at J; junction bases unmatched: 7. The CDR3 is made up of 16 amino acids. The CDR3 protein is CASNSLAGGGTDTQYF. In DNA form, the CDR3 reads TGTGCCAGCAACTCGTTAGCGGGAGGGGGCACAGATACGCAGTATTTT.

The V and J genes are TRBV6-1 and TRBJ1-1; D not certain. There are 12 residues in the CDR3. Germline V gene data show CDR1 as MNHNS and CDR2 as SASEGT. V gave up 4 bases and J gave up 5 bases, with 8 bases separating them. The CDR3 here is CASSVQRTEAFF. CDR3 coding DNA: TGTGCCAGCAGTGTACAGCGAACTGAAGCTTTCTTT.

There are a few counts of this clonotype. The gene calls are TRBV6-1 and TRBJ2-1; 11 nucleotides agree with TRBD2. CDR3 length: 16 residues. V lost 1 base and J lost 2; bases outside the gene matches: 1. In germline, CDR1 is MNHNS, CDR2 SASEGT. This chain's CDR3 is CASSEGLAGPYNEQFF. The CDR3 DNA reads TGTGCCAGCAGTGAAGGACTAGCGGGGCCCTACAATGAGCAGTTCTTC.

The V gene is TRBV10-3, the J gene TRBJ2-5; the D gene is possibly TRBD2 (5 bases). Germline CDR1 and CDR2: ENHRY and SYGVKD. Trimming removed 2 bases from V and 5 bases from J, with 9 bases in between. The length of the CDR3 is 13 residues. CDR3 nucleotides: TGTGCCATCAGTGAGGGACTGGGGGAGACCCAGTACTTC. Its translation is CAISEGLGETQYF.